This T cell receptor (beta chain) stems from a study of T cells in Graves' hyperthyroidism and ophthalmopathy. Study-wide results and limits: Ophthalmopathy prediction by the model preceded onset by a median roughly 6 months.

The CDR3 is 16 amino acids. The V and J ends lost 3 bases and 2 bases respectively, with 17 bases between them. The germline gives CDR1 SEHNR, CDR2 FQNEAQ (reference sequence). This clonotype was picked up many times. Its matching antigen is unknown. Graves' hyperthyroidism without ophthalmopathy progression within 18 months was termed stable. The investigators amplified TCR beta CDR3 regions from RNA transcripts. HTBI primers drove first-round RT-PCR of the TCR CDR3. MiXCR, run by TCRdb on the multiplex PCR reads, gives a single entry per CDR3 protein. The sample has about 760,000 distinct CDR3 sequences, roughly a third seen once.

The sequence derives from a woman in her thirties or forties with Graves' hyperthyroidism. The chain links TRBV7-9 to TRBJ2-7; weak D call: TRBD2 (5 bases). The sample was blood. CDR3 sequence (DNA): TGTGCCAGCAGCTTGGGGATAGGACTTATAACCTACGAGCAGTACTTC. Its translation: CASSLGIGLITYEQYF.